This TCR beta chain was observed in a study of tissue T cells after allogeneic stem cell transplantation. Regarding this clone: The germline and genes are mouse ones.

As for time point: mouse harvest day 7 after allogeneic transplant. Tail vein injection delivered 10^7 T-cell-depleted bone marrow cells and 10^6 splenic CD5+ T cells. This table comes from immunoSEQ multiplex PCR, and its TCRdb copy is limited to in-frame clones, with some not included. This table holds under 8,500 clones, around 50% found once. The material sequenced was gut tissue. The TCR comes from a female BALB/c mouse given C57BL/6 T cells with graft-versus-host disease after an allogeneic hematopoietic cell transplant.

CDR3 bases read: TGTGCCAGCAGTTTAGGCAACACAGAAGTCTTC. Translation: CASSLGNTEVF. The full CDR3 protein reads CASSLGNTEVFF. V is TRBV14 and J is TRBJ1-1; no firm D call. The read terminates 1 residue ahead of where the CDR3 ends, so the germline J gene completes it. The germline V gene encodes CDR1 SGHDT and CDR2 FRDEAV. The CDR3 length is 12 residues. Trimming took off 2 bases at V and 2 bases at J, with 4 bases between the two ends.